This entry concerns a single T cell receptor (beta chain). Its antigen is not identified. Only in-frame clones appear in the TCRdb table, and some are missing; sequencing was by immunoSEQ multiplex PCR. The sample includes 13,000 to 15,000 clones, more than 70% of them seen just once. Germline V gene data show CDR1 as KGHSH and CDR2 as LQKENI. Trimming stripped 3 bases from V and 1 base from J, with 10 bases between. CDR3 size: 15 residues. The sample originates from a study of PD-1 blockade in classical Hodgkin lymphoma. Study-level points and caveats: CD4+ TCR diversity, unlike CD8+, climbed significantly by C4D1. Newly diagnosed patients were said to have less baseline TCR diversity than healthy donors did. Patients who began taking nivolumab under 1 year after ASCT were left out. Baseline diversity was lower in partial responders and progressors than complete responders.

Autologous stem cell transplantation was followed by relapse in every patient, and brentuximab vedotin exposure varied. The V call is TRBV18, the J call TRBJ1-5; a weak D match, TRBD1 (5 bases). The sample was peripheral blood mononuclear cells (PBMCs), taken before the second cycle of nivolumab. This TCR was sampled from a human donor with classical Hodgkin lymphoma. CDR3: CASSPVAGSNQPQHF. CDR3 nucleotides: TGTGCCAGCTCACCGGTGGCAGGGAGCAATCAGCCCCAGCATTTT.